A single sample is the source of the 27 T cell receptor beta chains below, sequenced in a study of blood T cells in healthy people across ages. A second roughly 7 to 12 cycle PCR used barcoded and J-beta primers. TCRdb recomputed calls from the 5' RACE reads with MiXCR, one row per CDR3 protein. The sample includes about a million distinct CDR3 sequences, roughly two fifths of them seen just once. The sample was blood. These receptors were collected from a man between 18 and 29 years old in good health.

There are a few counts of this clonotype. The rearrangement links TRBV20-1 to TRBJ1-2; TRBD1 matches 11 bases. The CDR3 covers 12 residues. Germline assignment: CDR1 DFQATT and CDR2 SNEGSKA (reference sequence). V dropped 3 bases and J dropped 6; count of bases not matched to a gene: 0. CDR3 in amino acids: CSARDRGHGYTF. In nucleotides, the CDR3 is TGCAGTGCTAGGGACAGGGGGCATGGCTACACCTTC.

This sequence joins TRBV27 and TRBJ2-1; the D gene is possibly TRBD2 (6 bases). The germline CDR1 and CDR2 sequences are MNHEY and SMNVEV (reference sequence). Trimming cost V 3 bases and J 3 bases, with 12 bases left between them. This CDR3 has 15 amino acids. The CDR3 DNA reads TGTGCCAGCAGTTTGGCCCTGGGGGGCTACAATGAGCAGTTCTTC. It specifies CASSLALGGYNEQFF.

This rearrangement joins TRBV27 to TRBJ1-5; D is unresolved. Between the trimmed V and J ends, which lost 5 bases and 9 bases, there was a span of 11 bases. The germline V gene has CDR1 MNHEY and CDR2 SMNVEV (reference sequence). The CDR3 consists of 12 residues. The CDR3 loop is CASSAGMRPQHF. The CDR3 DNA is TGTGCCAGCAGTGCCGGAATGCGGCCCCAGCATTTT.

The V gene is TRBV6-6, the J gene TRBJ1-2, with 7 bases that match TRBD1. The CDR3 totals 15 residues. V shed 4 bases and J 0 bases; nucleotides not matched to a gene: 5. Germline loops: CDR1 MNHNY, CDR2 SVGAGI (reference sequence). CDR3 sequence (DNA): TGTGCCAGCAGTTTAGGGGACAGTTCTAACTATGGCTACACCTTC. Encoded protein: CASSLGDSSNYGYTF.

This chain joins TRBV2 and TRBJ1-1, with 8 bases lining up with TRBD1. Germline assignment: CDR1 SNHLY and CDR2 FYNNEI. The CDR3 sequence is 13 residues long. V lost 7 bases and J lost 4; bases outside the gene matches: 5. In DNA, the CDR3 is TGTGCCAGCAATGGACAGGGAGTCACTGAAGCTTTCTTT. Its protein is CASNGQGVTEAFF.

This clonotype was observed a few times. J is TRBJ1-2 and V is TRBV10-3, with 10 bases matching TRBD1. Germline V gives CDR1 ENHRY, CDR2 SYGVKD. The V and J ends lost 6 bases and 3 bases, in that order; junction bases with no gene match: 4. The CDR3 loop spans 14 amino acids. The CDR3 region is CAIRSGQGDYGYTF. The CDR3 coding sequence is TGTGCCATCAGATCTGGACAGGGGGACTATGGCTACACCTTC.

This clonotype was picked up a small number of times. The chain employs TRBV11-2 and TRBJ2-1, with 10 bases that match TRBD2. The CDR3 runs to 15 residues. With 8 bases clipped from V and 2 bases from J, the junction kept 6 bases outside the gene matches. The germline gives CDR1 SGHAT, CDR2 FQNNGV. The CDR3 is CASRRSGGTYNEQFF. DNA for the CDR3: TGTGCCAGCCGTCGTAGCGGGGGGACCTACAATGAGCAGTTCTTC.

This clonotype has ten or more counts. The chain links TRBV12-3 or TRBV12-4 to TRBJ1-6; D not resolved. This CDR3 has 16 amino acids. V lost 8 bases and J lost 11, with 25 bases in between. The CDR3 DNA reads TGTGCCAGCGAATCGCGTAGAGCAAGGATAAGAACACCCCTCCACTTT. Translating it yields CASESRRARIRTPLHF.

The rearrangement uses TRBV20-1 and TRBJ2-7; 7 bases line up with TRBD1. Germline V gene lookup returns CDR1 DFQATT and CDR2 SNEGSKA (reference sequence). The CDR3 runs 16 residues. The ends lost 5 bases at V and 2 bases at J; junction bases unmatched: 15. The DNA of the CDR3 is TGCAGTGCTGTATCTCTCCGTAGGGACAGAGCCTACGAGCAGTACTTC. Its protein is CSAVSLRRDRAYEQYF.

V gene TRBV5-1 combines with J gene TRBJ1-1; D is unclear. Trimming shortened V by 0 bases and J by 1 base, and 13 bases separated the two germline ends. This CDR3 region has 16 residues. The germline V gene has CDR1 SGHRS and CDR2 YFSETQ. The CDR3 loop reads CASSLGGSSSNTEAFF. The CDR3, as DNA: TGCGCCAGCAGCTTGGGAGGATCGTCCTCGAACACTGAAGCTTTCTTT.

The chain carries TRBV6-5 and TRBJ2-5; D possibly matches TRBD1 or TRBD2 (5 bases each). Germline lookup yields CDR1 MNHEY and CDR2 SVGAGI. V was pared by 6 bases and J by 11 bases, with 19 bases between. The CDR3 length is 13 residues. Here the CDR3 DNA reads TGTGCCAGCAGCGGGGACGTTAGGGATGAGCAGTACTTC. Its translation: CASSGDVRDEQYF.

The chain couples TRBV20-1 to TRBJ1-2; no definite D call. Germline values: CDR1 DFQATT, CDR2 SNEGSKA (reference sequence). Trimming removed 6 bases at V and 5 bases at J, with 7 bases between. CDR3 length: 10 amino acids. The CDR3 spells CSAFEYGYTF. The CDR3, as DNA: TGCAGTGCCTTTGAATATGGCTACACCTTC.

The chain recombines TRBV6-5 with TRBJ2-3; D is unresolved. The CDR3 is made up of 13 amino acids. The germline V gene encodes CDR1 MNHEY and CDR2 SVGAGI. V was trimmed by 6 bases and J by 3 bases, leaving 10 bases between them. CDR3: CASRPRPTDTQYF. The CDR3 nucleotides read TGTGCCAGCAGGCCTAGACCTACAGATACGCAGTATTTT.

The V and J genes are TRBV4-3 and TRBJ2-2, with a possible D match to TRBD1 (6 bases). CDR1 is LGHNA, CDR2 YSLEER, per germline. Trimming pared 5 bases from V and 0 bases from J, leaving 13 bases between. The CDR3 consists of 16 residues. The CDR3 here is CASSEPGHTNTGELFF. The CDR3 DNA follows: TGCGCCAGCAGCGAACCGGGACACACGAACACCGGGGAGCTGTTTTTT.

The chain carries TRBV6-6 and TRBJ1-5; a weak D match, TRBD1 (6 bases). The CDR3 consists of 15 residues. From germline, CDR1 is MNHNY and CDR2 SVGAGI (reference sequence). V lost 6 bases, J lost 4 bases, and 16 bases lay in between. CDR3 DNA: TGTGCCAGCAGCCCCTTGGGGGCTGGTAATCAGCCCCAGCATTTT. This gives the protein CASSPLGAGNQPQHF.

This clonotype was picked up a small number of times. This sequence joins TRBV7-2 and TRBJ1-2, with TRBD1 identical over 7 bases. CDR1 is SGHTA, CDR2 FQGNSA, per germline. This CDR3 region has 14 residues. V dropped 3 bases and J dropped 2; count of bases not matched to a gene: 3. CDR3 protein: CASSFRDRNYGYTF. DNA of the CDR3: TGTGCCAGCAGCTTCCGGGACAGAAACTATGGCTACACCTTC. The variable domain in full, completed from reference TRBV7-2 and TRBJ1-2, reads GAGVSQSPSNKVTEKGKDVELRCDPISGHTALYWYRQSLGQGLEFLIYFQGNSAPDKSGLPSDRFSAERTGGSVSTLTIQRTQQEDSAVYLCASSFRDRNYGYTFGSGTRLTVV.

The rearrangement joins TRBV4-1 to TRBJ1-4; 10 nucleotides align to TRBD1. Germline CDR1 reads MGHRA; CDR2 reads YSYEKL. Trimming removed 1 base from V and 5 bases from J; junction bases left unmatched: 7. This CDR3 contains 17 residues. The CDR3 spells CASSQVDRGLVNEKLFF. The CDR3, as DNA: TGCGCCAGCAGCCAAGTTGACAGGGGGCTCGTAAATGAAAAACTGTTTTTT.

Details on this clonotype: This may arise from a read error, as a much more abundant clone is one base away. The chain is built from TRBV20-1 and TRBJ1-5, with 11 bases lining up with TRBD1. The CDR3 extends over 13 amino acids. Germline V gives CDR1 DFQATT, CDR2 SNEGSKA (reference sequence). For the CDR3, the DNA is TGCGGTGCGGTGGGACAGGGGGATCAGCCCCAGCATTTT. Its protein is CGAVGQGDQPQHF.

This clonotype has only a few counts. The chain uses TRBV20-1 and TRBJ1-5, with a tentative D call TRBD1 (6 bases). Trimming cost V 2 bases and J 4 bases, with 9 bases left between them. The CDR3 is made up of 13 amino acids. Germline V lookup: CDR1 DFQATT, CDR2 SNEGSKA (reference sequence). The CDR3 reads CSARTGFNQPQHF. CDR3 nucleotides: TGCAGTGCTAGAACAGGGTTTAATCAGCCCCAGCATTTT.

The chain couples TRBV2 to TRBJ1-6; D is ambiguous. The length of the CDR3 is 13 residues. V was shortened by 9 bases and J by 2 bases, with 8 bases between the two germline ends. Germline V gives CDR1 SNHLY, CDR2 FYNNEI. The CDR3 region is CASRGAYNSPLHF. For the CDR3, the DNA is TGTGCCAGTCGCGGGGCCTATAATTCACCCCTCCACTTT.

J is TRBJ2-5 and V is TRBV5-5; TRBD1 agrees at 9 bases. Looked up from germline, CDR1 is SGHKS and CDR2 is YYEKEE (reference sequence). V was clipped by 4 bases and J by 0 bases; unmatched bases: 4. CDR3 length: 15 amino acids. The CDR3, as DNA: TGTGCCAGCAGCGCCGGGACAGGGTACCAAGAGACCCAGTACTTC. Protein: CASSAGTGYQETQYF.

The chain recombines TRBV20-1 with TRBJ1-2, with D perhaps TRBD1 (5 bases). Trimming stripped 0 bases from V and 3 bases from J, with 17 bases between. This CDR3 spans 16 amino acids. Germline V gene lookup returns CDR1 DFQATT and CDR2 SNEGSKA (reference sequence). CDR3 amino acids: CSARDKWRGGDYGYTF. For the CDR3, the DNA is TGCAGTGCTAGAGATAAGTGGAGGGGCGGGGACTATGGCTACACCTTC.

The chain joins TRBV6-6 to TRBJ1-6; D might be TRBD1 (5 bases). Germline V CDR1 and CDR2: MNHNY, SVGAGI (reference sequence). This CDR3 contains 13 residues. Trimming left V 10 bases short and J 6 bases short, with 13 bases between. The CDR3 nucleotides are TGTGCCACCGCAGGGCAGGGTAATTCACCCCTCCACTTT. Protein: CATAGQGNSPLHF.

This chain connects TRBV20-1 to TRBJ2-5; 9 bases map to TRBD2. Looked up from germline, CDR1 is DFQATT and CDR2 is SNEGSKA (reference sequence). CDR3 size: 14 residues. With 3 bases clipped from V and 5 bases from J, the junction kept 7 bases outside the gene matches. CDR3 sequence: CSAREGLAGETQYF. The CDR3 DNA follows: TGCAGTGCTAGGGAGGGACTAGCAGGGGAGACCCAGTACTTC.

This clonotype was found a few times. The genes are TRBV28 and TRBJ2-5, with D maybe TRBD2 (7 bases). CDR3 length: 15 residues. CDR1 MDHEN and CDR2 SYDVKM come from the germline V gene. The ends were cut back, 3 bases at V and 0 bases at J, with 11 bases in the middle. In nucleotides, the CDR3 is TGTGCCAGCAGTTTGGAGGGGGGGTACCAAGAGACCCAGTACTTC. It codes for CASSLEGGYQETQYF.

This clonotype was counted between two and nine times. The chain recombines TRBV28 with TRBJ1-5; TRBD1 aligns across 10 bases. V dropped 2 bases and J dropped 5; count of bases not matched to a gene: 12. This CDR3 has 18 amino acids. Germline-derived CDR1 and CDR2 are MDHEN and SYDVKM. The CDR3 region has the DNA TGTGCCAGCAGTTTACGCCGGGACAGGGGAGGATCGGATCAGCCCCAGCATTTT. Translating gives CASSLRRDRGGSDQPQHF.

This clonotype was detected only once. The chain combines TRBV7-2 with TRBJ2-7, with TRBD2 identical over 9 bases. The J call may be wrong; the DNA end is better matched by TRBJ2-5. This CDR3 region has 17 residues. Germline lookup yields CDR1 SGHTA and CDR2 FQGNSA. The CDR3 DNA sequence: TGTGCCAGCAGCTTTAGGGGAATAGCGGGGGCGAGGGAGACCCAGTACTTC. This encodes CASSFRGIAGARETQYF.